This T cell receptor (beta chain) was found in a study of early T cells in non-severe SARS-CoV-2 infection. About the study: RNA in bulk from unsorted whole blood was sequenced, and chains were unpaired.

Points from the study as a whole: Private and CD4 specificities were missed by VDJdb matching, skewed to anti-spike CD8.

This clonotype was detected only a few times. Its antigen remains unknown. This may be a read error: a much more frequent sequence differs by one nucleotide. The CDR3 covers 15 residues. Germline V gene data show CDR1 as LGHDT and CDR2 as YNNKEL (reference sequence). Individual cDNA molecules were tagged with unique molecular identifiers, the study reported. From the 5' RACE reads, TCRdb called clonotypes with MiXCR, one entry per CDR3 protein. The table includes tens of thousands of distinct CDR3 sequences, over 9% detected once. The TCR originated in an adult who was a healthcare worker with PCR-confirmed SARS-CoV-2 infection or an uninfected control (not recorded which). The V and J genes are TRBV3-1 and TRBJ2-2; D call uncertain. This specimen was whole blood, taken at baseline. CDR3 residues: CASSQDPGYTEELFF. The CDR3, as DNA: TGTGCCAGCAGCCAAGATCCGGGTTACACCGAGGAGCTGTTTTTT.